The T cell receptor (beta chain) under discussion was sequenced for a study of cytomegalovirus exposure and HLA in healthy donors. This clone has only one observation. Antigen: not known. Study-wide findings and caveats: When analyzed later, a missense DCLRE1C variant was found to be linked to TCR beta V- and J-gene trimming.

Amplification used 60 Vbeta primers and 13 Jbeta primers. Profiling relied on immunoSEQ multiplex PCR, and the TCRdb table lists in-frame clones only, not all of them. This table has around 150,000 clones, roughly 80% appearing once. The CDR3 loop spans 15 amino acids. Trimming removed 4 bases from V and 3 bases from J; junction bases left unmatched: 5. Germline V gene sequence: CDR1 SGHNT, CDR2 YYREEE (reference sequence). Source material: PBMCs. The chain links TRBV5-4 to TRBJ1-2; 11 bases are shared with TRBD1. The clonotype originates from a young man in good health and CMV-seropositive. The CDR3 spells CASSQDRGLYYGYTF. Written as DNA, the CDR3 is TGTGCCAGCAGCCAGGACAGGGGGCTGTACTATGGCTACACCTTC.